The rows below give T cell receptor beta chains drawn from one sample of a study of blood T cell repertoires in COVID-19. Only in-frame clones appear in the TCRdb table, and some are missing; sequencing was by immunoSEQ multiplex PCR. The table records approximately 90,000 clones, approximately 80% of them present only once. What was sequenced was peripheral blood. These receptors all stem from a woman aged 80 or older with acute or convalescent COVID-19. The CDR3 runs from the conserved cysteine through the conserved F or W. Fields, in order: V gene, D gene, J gene, clone size, CDR3 protein, CDR3 DNA. A D gene is named only where the DNA matches it firmly. Rows give clone size only sometimes, using once, few, many, or a class for an expanded clone.

V: TRBV19; D: TRBD2; J: TRBJ2-5; size: -; CDR3: CASSIGLAGGSRETQYF; DNA: TGTGCCAGTAGTATAGGACTAGCGGGGGGCTCGAGGGAGACCCAGTACTTC
V: TRBV5-1; D: TRBD1; J: TRBJ2-7; size: -; CDR3: CASTAGGASYEQYF; DNA: TGCGCCAGTACTGCAGGGGGCGCATCCTACGAGCAGTACTTC
V: TRBV7-2; D: TRBD1; J: TRBJ2-4; size: -; CDR3: CASSLSDGTGRNIQYF; DNA: TGTGCCAGCAGCTTATCGGATGGGACAGGGAGAAACATTCAGTACTTC
V: TRBV15; D: TRBD1; J: TRBJ1-4; size: -; CDR3: CAINRDRTEKLFF; DNA: TGTGCCATCAACCGGGACAGAACTGAAAAACTGTTTTTT
V: TRBV7-2; D: -; J: TRBJ2-2; size: -; CDR3: CASSPATWAGELFF; DNA: TGTGCCAGCAGCCCGGCGACTTGGGCCGGGGAGCTGTTTTTT
V: TRBV5-1; D: -; J: TRBJ2-7; size: -; CDR3: CASSLKGTSSYEQYF; DNA: TGCGCCAGCAGCTTGAAGGGGACATCCTCCTACGAGCAGTACTTC
V: TRBV6-5; D: TRBD2; J: TRBJ2-3; size: -; CDR3: CASSLGGADTQYF; DNA: TGTGCCAGCAGTTTGGGGGGGGCAGATACGCAGTATTTT
V: TRBV10-2; D: -; J: TRBJ2-7; size: few; CDR3: CASRKTDHYEQYF; DNA: TGCGCCAGCAGGAAGACAGACCACTACGAGCAGTACTTC
V: TRBV5-1; D: -; J: TRBJ1-1; size: -; CDR3: CASSLMATRNTEAFF; DNA: TGCGCCAGCAGCTTGATGGCAACCAGGAACACTGAAGCTTTCTTT
V: TRBV18; D: TRBD2; J: TRBJ2-3; size: -; CDR3: CASSPRSGSSADTQYF; DNA: TGTGCCAGCTCACCAAGGAGCGGGAGTAGCGCAGATACGCAGTATTTT
V: TRBV4-1; D: TRBD2; J: TRBJ2-5; size: -; CDR3: CASSQVWGGGQETQYF; DNA: TGCGCCAGCAGCCAAGTCTGGGGGGGAGGGCAAGAGACCCAGTACTTC
V: TRBV5-1; D: TRBD1; J: TRBJ1-4; size: -; CDR3: CASSSTGGLVEKLFF; DNA: TGCGCCAGCAGCTCTACAGGGGGCCTGGTTGAAAAACTGTTTTTT
V: TRBV6-5; D: -; J: TRBJ1-2; size: -; CDR3: CASSEADYGYTF; DNA: TGTGCCAGCTCGGAGGCTGATTATGGCTACACCTTC
V: TRBV5-4; D: TRBD1; J: TRBJ1-4; size: -; CDR3: CASSAGQGMANEKLFF; DNA: TGTGCCAGCAGCGCGGGACAGGGGATGGCTAATGAAAAACTGTTTTTT
V: TRBV6-1; D: -; J: TRBJ2-7; size: -; CDR3: CASREVDSNEQYF; DNA: TGTGCCAGCAGAGAAGTAGACAGTAACGAGCAGTACTTC
V: TRBV27; D: TRBD1; J: TRBJ2-1; size: -; CDR3: CASTITGAVYNEQFF; DNA: TGTGCCAGCACTATCACAGGGGCCGTCTACAATGAGCAGTTCTTC
V: TRBV28; D: -; J: TRBJ1-5; size: once; CDR3: CASSLRVDQPQHF; DNA: TGTGCCAGCAGTTTACGAGTGGATCAGCCCCAGCATTTT
V: TRBV12-3/TRBV12-4; D: -; J: TRBJ2-5; size: -; CDR3: CASSRYQETQYF; DNA: TGTGCCAGCAGCCGGTACCAAGAGACCCAGTACTTC
V: TRBV5-1; D: TRBD2; J: TRBJ2-1; size: few; CDR3: CASSLRNPRFGLAGRNEQFF; DNA: TGCGCCAGCAGCTTACGCAACCCTCGATTCGGACTAGCGGGTCGGAATGAGCAGTTCTTC
V: TRBV6-4; D: TRBD2; J: TRBJ2-1; size: -; CDR3: CASSDSWTSGSYNEQFF; DNA: TGTGCCAGCAGTGACTCATGGACTAGCGGGTCCTACAATGAGCAGTTCTTC
V: TRBV2; D: TRBD2; J: TRBJ2-7; size: -; CDR3: CASSRTSGAYEQYF; DNA: TGTGCCAGCAGCCGGACTAGCGGGGCCTACGAGCAGTACTTC
V: TRBV28; D: -; J: TRBJ1-2; size: -; CDR3: CASSLAQGNPGYTF; DNA: TGTGCCAGCAGTTTAGCTCAGGGGAACCCTGGCTACACCTTC
V: TRBV11-1; D: -; J: TRBJ2-5; size: -; CDR3: CASSLYREPRETQYF; DNA: TGTGCCAGCAGCTTATACCGGGAACCGAGGGAGACCCAGTACTTC
V: TRBV20-1; D: -; J: TRBJ1-1; size: -; CDR3: CSALPGTEAFF; DNA: TGCAGTGCTCTTCCGGGTACTGAAGCTTTCTTT
V: TRBV5-4; D: TRBD2; J: TRBJ2-1; size: -; CDR3: CASSFGGGSLNEQFF; DNA: TGTGCCAGCAGCTTCGGCGGGGGGAGCCTCAATGAGCAGTTCTTC
V: TRBV18; D: -; J: TRBJ1-1; size: -; CDR3: CASSPETGLEAFF; DNA: TGTGCCAGCTCACCCGAGACGGGACTTGAAGCTTTCTTT
V: TRBV7-2; D: TRBD2; J: TRBJ2-7; size: -; CDR3: CASSSASGKRNEQYF; DNA: TGTGCCAGCAGCTCAGCTAGCGGGAAGCGAAACGAGCAGTACTTC
V: TRBV3-1/TRBV3-2; D: -; J: TRBJ2-5; size: -; CDR3: CASSLLANQETQYF; DNA: TGTGCCAGCAGCCTCCTAGCGAACCAAGAGACCCAGTACTTC
V: TRBV6-5; D: TRBD1; J: TRBJ1-4; size: -; CDR3: CASSYSGQVNEKLFF; DNA: TGTGCCAGCAGTTACTCGGGACAGGTTAATGAAAAACTGTTTTTT
V: TRBV19; D: -; J: TRBJ1-5; size: few; CDR3: CASSIGRGNQPQHF; DNA: TGTGCCAGTAGTATAGGGCGGGGAAATCAGCCCCAGCATTTT
V: TRBV5-8; D: -; J: TRBJ1-4; size: -; CDR3: CASSLSGQGDNEKLFF; DNA: TGTGCCAGCAGCTTGAGCGGGCAGGGCGATAATGAAAAACTGTTTTTT
V: TRBV6-2/TRBV6-3; D: TRBD1; J: TRBJ1-1; size: -; CDR3: CASSLVGQSTEAFF; DNA: TGTGCCAGCAGTTTGGTGGGACAGTCCACTGAAGCTTTCTTT
V: TRBV9; D: -; J: TRBJ2-1; size: -; CDR3: CASSPGGNNEQFF; DNA: TGTGCCAGCAGCCCGGGCGGGAACAATGAGCAGTTCTTC
V: TRBV5-1; D: -; J: TRBJ1-4; size: -; CDR3: CARVRDTRREKLFF; DNA: TGCGCCCGCGTACGGGACACAAGACGGGAAAAACTGTTTTTT
V: TRBV30; D: -; J: TRBJ2-3; size: -; CDR3: CAWSAVASTDTQYF; DNA: TGTGCCTGGAGTGCAGTAGCAAGCACAGATACGCAGTATTTT
V: TRBV9; D: -; J: TRBJ2-7; size: -; CDR3: CASSVDGGWNYEQYF; DNA: TGTGCCAGCAGCGTAGACGGGGGATGGAACTACGAGCAGTACTTC
V: TRBV6-5; D: TRBD1; J: TRBJ1-3; size: -; CDR3: CASRGTEAGNTIYF; DNA: TGTGCCAGCAGGGGGACAGAGGCTGGAAACACCATATATTTT
V: TRBV6-5; D: TRBD1; J: TRBJ1-1; size: -; CDR3: CASSPGTVNTEAFF; DNA: TGTGCCAGCAGTCCCGGGACAGTGAACACTGAAGCTTTCTTT
V: TRBV5-5; D: TRBD1; J: TRBJ1-4; size: -; CDR3: CASSLAWDRNEKLFF; DNA: TGTGCCAGCAGCTTGGCCTGGGACAGGAATGAAAAACTGTTTTTT